These 15 T cell receptor beta chains share one sample of origin, sequenced in a study of blood T cell repertoires in COVID-19. Sequenced by immunoSEQ multiplex PCR; TCRdb stores in-frame clones only, minus some. The repertoire holds about 140,000 clones, with 85% to 90% as singletons. Specimen: peripheral blood. The receptor set was obtained from a woman aged 55 to 70 with acute or convalescent COVID-19.

This chain connects TRBV18 to TRBJ1-3; D gene ambiguous. The V gene's germline CDR1 is KGHSH and CDR2 LQKENI. Trimming pared 2 bases from V and 0 bases from J, leaving 11 bases between. The CDR3 extends over 16 amino acids. The CDR3 sequence: CASSPSRANSGNTIYF. The CDR3 DNA reads TGTGCCAGCTCACCATCACGAGCAAACTCTGGAAACACCATATATTTT.

The chain employs TRBV5-6 and TRBJ2-7; a possible D gene is TRBD1 (5 bases). Trimming stripped 1 base from V and 11 bases from J, with 28 bases between. The CDR3 runs 17 residues. CDR1 and CDR2 from the germline V gene are SGHDT and YYEEEE. CDR3 residues: CASSLRRVRSIGSVEYF. The CDR3 nucleotides are TGTGCCAGCAGCTTGCGCAGGGTAAGGTCTATCGGAAGTGTAGAGTACTTC.

The V gene is TRBV7-9, the J gene TRBJ2-3; 10 positions match TRBD2. This CDR3 has 16 amino acids. With V trimmed by 2 bases and J by 2 bases, 4 bases remained unmatched. The germline gives CDR1 SEHNR, CDR2 FQNEAQ (reference sequence). The CDR3 sequence is CASSLRAGGFTDTQYF. The CDR3 coding sequence is TGTGCCAGCAGCTTACGAGCGGGGGGGTTCACAGATACGCAGTATTTT.

The rearrangement joins TRBV12-3 or TRBV12-4 to TRBJ1-2; tentatively, D is TRBD1 (6 bases). The CDR3 loop spans 13 amino acids. V shed 5 bases and J shed 4 bases, with 11 bases lying between them. CDR3 sequence reads: CASSRQASYGYTF. In DNA, the CDR3 is TGTGCCAGCAGTCGACAGGCTTCCTATGGCTACACCTTC.

This chain joins TRBV5-1 and TRBJ2-7; D gene uncertain. Germline V gene sequence: CDR1 SGHRS, CDR2 YFSETQ. This CDR3 comprises 15 residues. The V end was cut by 1 base, the J end by 0 bases, with 11 bases between. CDR3 sequence reads: CASSLTGASSYEQYF. DNA of the CDR3: TGCGCCAGCAGCTTGACGGGTGCGAGCTCCTACGAGCAGTACTTC.

The V call is TRBV2, the J call TRBJ2-7, with 11 bases aligning to TRBD1. This CDR3 has 13 amino acids. The germline V gene encodes CDR1 SNHLY and CDR2 FYNNEI. With 9 bases clipped from V and 6 bases from J, the junction kept 7 bases outside the gene matches. CDR3 sequence: CARTGQGAGEQYF. CDR3 nucleotide sequence: TGTGCCAGAACCGGACAGGGGGCGGGCGAGCAGTACTTC.

The chain couples TRBV6-5 to TRBJ1-6, with D possibly being TRBD1 (5 bases). V was clipped by 2 bases and J by 0 bases, with 8 bases between them. Germline assignment: CDR1 MNHEY and CDR2 SVGAGI. This CDR3 has 16 amino acids. The CDR3 sequence is CASSYAGGSYNSPLHF. In DNA, the CDR3 is TGTGCCAGCAGTTACGCGGGGGGCTCCTATAATTCACCCCTCCACTTT.

The chain joins TRBV5-1 to TRBJ1-1, with a possible D match to TRBD1 (5 bases). This CDR3 has 13 residues. Trimming shortened V by 5 bases and J by 2 bases, and 10 bases separated the two germline ends. The germline V gene has CDR1 SGHRS and CDR2 YFSETQ. CDR3 nucleotides: TGCGCCAGCAGAATAGACAGTAACACTGAAGCTTTCTTT. Translated, it gives CASRIDSNTEAFF.

About this clone: An end of the junction differs from the germline gene, which may be a read error. The chain uses TRBV28 and TRBJ1-2, with a possible D match to TRBD1 (5 bases). CDR1 is MDHEN, CDR2 SYDVKM, per germline. This CDR3 region has 13 residues. The CDR3 loop is CASSFRSQGRTQF. CDR3 sequence (DNA): TGTGCCAGCAGTTTCCGCTCCCAGGGCCGTACCCAATTC.

This clone has just one count. The CDR3: CASSPPARDRATEAFF. The CDR3 coding sequence is TGTGCCAGCAGCCCTCCCGCCCGGGACAGGGCAACTGAAGCTTTCTTT. The J gene is TRBJ1-1, the V gene TRBV7-9; 9 positions agree with TRBD1. V was pared by 5 bases and J by 5 bases, with 12 bases of the junction left unmatched. This CDR3 comprises 16 residues. Germline V CDR1 and CDR2: SEHNR, FQNEAQ (reference sequence).

This chain uses TRBV9 with TRBJ2-1, with D perhaps matching TRBD1 (6 bases). Germline V gives CDR1 SGDLS, CDR2 YYNGEE. The CDR3 is 19 amino acids. V gave up 0 bases and J gave up 1 base, with 20 bases separating them. The CDR3 nucleotides read TGTGCCAGCAGCGTAGTACGGCCCGTGGGGGCCAGATCCTACAATGAGCAGTTCTTC. Protein sequence: CASSVVRPVGARSYNEQFF.

The chain is built from TRBV11-2 and TRBJ2-7; TRBD2 matches at 14 bases. The CDR3 extends over 17 amino acids. Per germline, CDR1 SGHAT and CDR2 FQNNGV. V was pared by 4 bases and J by 4 bases, with 9 bases of the junction left unmatched. In DNA, the CDR3 is TGTGCCAGCAGCTCCCCCGGGACTAGCGGGGGCCTTTACGAGCAGTACTTC. Translating gives CASSSPGTSGGLYEQYF.

This clone occurred once. V usage is TRBV6-5 and J usage is TRBJ1-1; no firm D call. This CDR3 is 12 amino acids long. V was trimmed by 6 bases and J by 5 bases, leaving 10 bases between them. Germline CDR1 is MNHEY and CDR2 is SVGAGI. CDR3 DNA: TGTGCCAGCAGAGAGCGAGGGACTGAAGCTTTCTTT. Its protein is CASRERGTEAFF.

There are many counts of this clone. The chain links TRBV19 to TRBJ2-2; the D is unclear. The CDR3 has 14 residues. Trimming removed 3 bases at V and 4 bases at J, with 9 bases between. The germline gives CDR1 LNHDA, CDR2 SQIVND (reference sequence). The CDR3 spells CASSIPVLTGELFF. Written as DNA, the CDR3 is TGTGCCAGTAGTATCCCAGTTCTCACCGGGGAGCTGTTTTTT.

In its sample, this clone was seen a few times. The chain couples TRBV2 to TRBJ2-7; perhaps TRBD1 as D (6 bases). Trimming removed 4 bases from V and 0 bases from J, with 10 bases in between. CDR1 and CDR2 (germline): SNHLY, FYNNEI. The CDR3 runs 14 residues. The CDR3 DNA reads TGTGCCAGCAGTGTCACAGGGAGCTCCTACGAGCAGTACTTC. Residues: CASSVTGSSYEQYF.